The 27 T cell receptor beta chains reported below all come from one sample, sequenced in a study of control samples from healthy donors and cancer patients. Some clones are missing from TCRdb's copy, which holds only in-frame ones; the method was immunoSEQ multiplex PCR. The profile shows 150,000 to 170,000 clones, around 96% of them singletons. The sequencing input was blood. The receptors were sampled from a man aged 40-49 years in good health.

This chain links TRBV6-5 with TRBJ1-1, with D unclear. Germline loops: CDR1 MNHEY, CDR2 SVGAGI. The CDR3 length is 15 residues. The germline V and J ends were trimmed by 2 bases and 1 base, with 11 bases remaining between them. CDR3 DNA sequence: TGTGCCAGCAGTTACGGTGGCGCGGGGAACACTGAAGCTTTCTTT. Its translation: CASSYGGAGNTEAFF.

This chain links TRBV11-2 with TRBJ1-4, with D unresolved. Germline loops: CDR1 SGHAT, CDR2 FQNNGV. The CDR3 has 15 residues. V lost 2 bases, J lost 0 bases, and 7 bases lay in between. For the CDR3, the DNA is TGTGCCAGCAGCTTATACTCTGCAACTAATGAAAAACTGTTTTTT. This encodes CASSLYSATNEKLFF.

There are a few counts of this clone. The gene calls are TRBV5-1 and TRBJ2-3; D remains unclear. The V end was cut by 0 bases, the J end by 0 bases, with 11 bases between. The length of the CDR3 is 16 residues. CDR1 SGHRS and CDR2 YFSETQ come from the germline V gene. The CDR3 sequence: CASSLGLGFSTDTQYF. CDR3 DNA: TGCGCCAGCAGCTTGGGGCTAGGTTTTAGCACAGATACGCAGTATTTT.

The V gene is TRBV27, the J gene TRBJ2-3; D is undetermined. V lost 4 bases to trimming and J lost 9 bases, with 11 bases between them. There are 12 residues in the CDR3. Germline assignment: CDR1 MNHEY and CDR2 SMNVEV (reference sequence). Written as DNA, the CDR3 is TGTGCCAGCAGTTCCACCGGGCAGACGCAGTATTTT. Encoded protein: CASSSTGQTQYF.

This clone has a single count. The gene calls are TRBV11-2 and TRBJ1-1, with D hard to call. V was clipped by 0 bases and J by 6 bases, with 11 bases between them. The CDR3 contains 14 residues. The germline V gene encodes CDR1 SGHAT and CDR2 FQNNGV. The DNA for the CDR3 is TGTGCCAGCAGCTTAGAATGGCATTGGGCTGAAGCTTTCTTT. It translates to CASSLEWHWAEAFF. Full variable domain (outside the CDR3, taken from reference TRBV11-2 and TRBJ1-1): EAGVAQSPRYKIIEKRQSVAFWCNPISGHATLYWYQQILGQGPKLLIQFQNNGVVDDSQLPKDRFSAERLKGVDSTLKIQPAKLEDSAVYLCASSLEWHWAEAFFGQGTRLTVV.

The chain couples TRBV15 to TRBJ1-5; TRBD1 aligns across 8 bases. This CDR3 contains 16 residues. CDR1 LNHNV and CDR2 YYDKDF come from the germline V gene (reference sequence). With 6 bases clipped from V and 0 bases from J, the junction kept 7 bases outside the gene matches. The CDR3 nucleotides read TGTGCCACCAGTTCGGACAGGGCATATAGCAATCAGCCCCAGCATTTT. Amino acids: CATSSDRAYSNQPQHF. Full variable domain (remainder filled in from reference TRBV15 and TRBJ1-5): DAMVIQNPRYQVTQFGKPVTLSCSQTLNHNVMYWYQQKSSQAPKLLFHYYDKDFNNEADTPDNFQSRRPNTSFCFLDIRSPGLGDTAMYLCATSSDRAYSNQPQHFGDGTRLSIL.

This chain uses TRBV12-3 or TRBV12-4 with TRBJ2-1; TRBD2 matches at 7 bases. With 5 bases clipped from V and 4 bases from J, the junction kept 2 bases outside the gene matches. This CDR3 region has 13 residues. The CDR3 DNA follows: TGTGCCAGCAGTGCGCGGGGGTACAATGAGCAGTTCTTC. Its protein is CASSARGYNEQFF.

The DNA for the CDR3 is TGTGCCAGCGGACGAGACAGCTTCTACGAGCAGTACTTC. Translated, it gives CASGRDSFYEQYF. This sequence joins TRBV12-3 or TRBV12-4 and TRBJ2-7, with a tentative D call TRBD1 (5 bases). This CDR3 region has 13 residues. Trimming removed 8 bases from V and 3 bases from J, with 14 bases in between.

This rearrangement joins TRBV4-1 to TRBJ1-2, with a tentative D call TRBD1 (6 bases). V was clipped by 1 base and J by 4 bases, with 16 bases between them. This CDR3 spans 16 amino acids. Germline assignment: CDR1 MGHRA and CDR2 YSYEKL. The chain's CDR3 is CASSQGGGQGGYGYTF. The CDR3 coding sequence is TGCGCCAGCAGCCAAGGAGGGGGGCAGGGCGGCTATGGCTACACCTTC.

The chain has TRBV18 and TRBJ1-2; D is possibly TRBD1 (6 bases). Trimming left V 6 bases short and J 4 bases short, with 15 bases between. CDR3 length: 14 amino acids. The V gene's germline CDR1 is KGHSH and CDR2 LQKENI. This CDR3 reads CASSPDSDVYGYTF. The CDR3 coding sequence is TGTGCCAGCTCCCCGGACAGCGATGTCTATGGCTACACCTTC. The complete variable domain, with remaining parts taken from reference TRBV18 and TRBJ1-2, reads NAGVMQNPRHLVRRRGQEARLRCSPMKGHSHVYWYRQLPEEGLKFMVYLQKENIIDESGMPKERFSAEFPKEGPSILRIQQVVRGDSAAYFCASSPDSDVYGYTFGSGTRLTVV.

The chain combines TRBV28 with TRBJ1-1, with D perhaps matching TRBD1 (6 bases). Germline CDR1 reads MDHEN; CDR2 reads SYDVKM. Trimming removed 2 bases at V and 0 bases at J, with 13 bases between. This CDR3 spans 16 amino acids. CDR3 amino acids: CASSLGGGRVNTEAFF. Written as DNA, the CDR3 is TGTGCCAGCAGTTTAGGGGGCGGTAGGGTGAACACTGAAGCTTTCTTT. Supplemented by reference TRBV28 and TRBJ1-1, the full variable domain reads DVKVTQSSRYLVKRTGEKVFLECVQDMDHENMFWYRQDPGLGLRLIYFSYDVKMKEKGDIPEGYSVSREKKERFSLILESASTNQTSMYLCASSLGGGRVNTEAFFGQGTRLTVV.

J is TRBJ1-1 and V is TRBV19, with unresolved D. The CDR3 is 15 residues long. CDR1 and CDR2 (germline): LNHDA, SQIVND (reference sequence). V lost 4 bases, J lost 1 base, and 13 bases lay in between. CDR3 in amino acids: CASSRAAQTNTEAFF. The CDR3 nucleotides are TGTGCCAGTAGTAGGGCGGCACAAACGAACACTGAAGCTTTCTTT.

The chain is built from TRBV7-2 and TRBJ2-2; D is perhaps TRBD2 (6 bases). V was trimmed by 10 bases and J by 4 bases, leaving 22 bases between them. The CDR3 has 16 amino acids. In germline, CDR1 is SGHTA, CDR2 FQGNSA. CDR3 DNA sequence: TGTGCCACCAGGGTTACCGGGAGTGGTGGCACCGGGGAGCTGTTTTTT. It specifies CATRVTGSGGTGELFF.

V gene TRBV10-2 combines with J gene TRBJ2-7; possible D gene TRBD1, 6 bases. The CDR3 has 13 amino acids. Trimming took off 8 bases at V and 4 bases at J, with 15 bases between the two ends. Germline V CDR1 and CDR2: WSHSY, SAAADI. The CDR3 region is CASATGTPYEQYF. As DNA, the CDR3 is TGCGCCAGCGCTACCGGGACACCGTACGAGCAGTACTTC.

This rearrangement joins TRBV7-9 to TRBJ2-3, with D perhaps TRBD1 (6 bases). Germline CDR1 is SEHNR and CDR2 is FQNEAQ (reference sequence). The CDR3 has 15 residues. V was trimmed by 1 base and J by 1 base, leaving 9 bases between them. The CDR3 loop is CASSLGDKRTDTQYF. CDR3 coding DNA: TGTGCCAGCAGCTTAGGGGACAAACGCACAGATACGCAGTATTTT.

This chain joins TRBV10-1 and TRBJ1-2; no clear D gene. Germline CDR1 is WNHNN and CDR2 is SYGVQD (reference sequence). V was cut by 7 bases and J by 8 bases, with 17 bases left in between. The CDR3 extends over 13 amino acids. The CDR3 DNA follows: TGCGCCAGCATGAGAAGGGTAACGAACGGCTACACCTTC. This codes for CASMRRVTNGYTF.

This chain links TRBV12-3 or TRBV12-4 with TRBJ1-1, with D possibly TRBD1 on 6 matching bases. With 2 bases removed from V and 11 bases from J, the gap between germline ends came to 12 bases. This CDR3 is 12 amino acids long. CDR3 DNA sequence: TGTGCCAGCAGTTTATCGGGGGCCCAGGCTTTCTTT. Translated: CASSLSGAQAFF.

The chain links TRBV5-1 to TRBJ2-7; 8 nucleotides line up with TRBD1. The CDR3 sequence is 14 residues long. Losses at the gene ends were 0 bases for V and 2 bases for J; bases not matched to a gene: 1. Germline V gives CDR1 SGHRS, CDR2 YFSETQ. The CDR3 here is CASSLEQGAYEQYF. The CDR3 DNA reads as TGCGCCAGCAGCTTGGAACAGGGGGCCTACGAGCAGTACTTC.

This rearrangement joins TRBV19 to TRBJ1-1, with D uncertain. This CDR3 comprises 13 residues. The V gene's germline CDR1 is LNHDA and CDR2 SQIVND (reference sequence). The ends were cut back, 3 bases at V and 6 bases at J, with 11 bases in the middle. The CDR3 reads CASSMGSGAEAFF. As DNA, the CDR3 is TGTGCCAGTAGTATGGGATCCGGCGCTGAAGCTTTCTTT.

The V gene is TRBV9, the J gene TRBJ2-4; 7 positions match TRBD1. This CDR3 region has 19 residues. V lost 4 bases, J lost 4 bases, and 20 bases stayed unmatched. Germline CDR1 and CDR2: SGDLS and YYNGEE. Written as DNA, the CDR3 is TGTGCCAGCAGCAGCGCCCCCACAGGGGTCGGTGGATCAAAAAACATTCAGTACTTC. As protein: CASSSAPTGVGGSKNIQYF.

The V gene is TRBV4-3, the J gene TRBJ2-1, with D maybe TRBD1 (5 bases). With 1 base removed from V and 2 bases from J, the gap between germline ends came to 15 bases. The CDR3 spans 17 residues. Germline CDR1 is LGHNA and CDR2 is YSLEER. Here the CDR3 reads CASSQADRIDAYNEQFF. Written as DNA, the CDR3 is TGCGCCAGCAGCCAAGCTGACAGAATCGATGCCTACAATGAGCAGTTCTTC.

The CDR3: CASGEWPTDTQYF. The CDR3 region has the DNA TGTGCCAGCGGGGAGTGGCCCACAGATACGCAGTATTTT. This chain joins TRBV2 and TRBJ2-3; maybe TRBD2 (5 bases). The length of the CDR3 is 13 residues. Trimming removed 8 bases from V and 2 bases from J, with 11 bases in between. CDR1 and CDR2 from the germline V gene are SNHLY and FYNNEI. Supplemented by reference TRBV2 and TRBJ2-3, the full variable domain reads EPEVTQTPSHQVTQMGQEVILRCVPISNHLYFYWYRQILGQKVEFLVSFYNNEISEKSEIFDDQFSVERPDGSNFTLKIRSTKLEDSAMYFCASGEWPTDTQYFGPGTRLTVL.

J is TRBJ1-4 and V is TRBV24-1; D is ambiguous. The V and J ends lost 5 bases and 6 bases respectively, with 15 bases between them. The CDR3 loop spans 15 amino acids. From germline, CDR1 is KGHDR and CDR2 SFDVKD. This CDR3 is CATSAGRGGHEKLFF. The CDR3 region has the DNA TGTGCCACCAGTGCCGGTCGGGGTGGACATGAAAAACTGTTTTTT.

The gene calls are TRBV24-1 and TRBJ2-1; 8 bases are shared with TRBD2. The V segment lost 4 bases and the J segment 7 bases; nucleotides outside the gene matches: 5. Germline V gene lookup returns CDR1 KGHDR and CDR2 SFDVKD. The CDR3 spans 14 residues. The CDR3 DNA reads as TGTGCCACCAGTGAGGACGGGACTAGGAATGAGCAGTTCTTC. Translation: CATSEDGTRNEQFF.

This clone was observed once. The gene calls are TRBV5-1 and TRBJ1-4; 7 bases align to TRBD1. CDR1 is SGHRS, CDR2 YFSETQ, per germline. The length of the CDR3 is 13 residues. Germline trimming cut 7 bases from V and 3 bases from J; bases unmatched to any gene: 3. The CDR3 is CASRDSSNEKLFF. DNA for the CDR3: TGCGCCAGCCGGGACAGTTCTAATGAAAAACTGTTTTTT.

The chain uses TRBV6-1 and TRBJ1-2, with D tentatively TRBD1 (6 bases). The germline CDR1 and CDR2 sequences are MNHNS and SASEGT. The CDR3 runs 15 residues. The germline V and J ends were trimmed by 1 base and 4 bases, with 13 bases remaining between them. CDR3 residues: CASSEGLGASYGYTF. The CDR3 DNA reads as TGTGCCAGCAGTGAAGGGTTGGGGGCGAGCTATGGCTACACCTTC.

The gene calls are TRBV6-6 and TRBJ2-7; no firm D call. The CDR3 is made up of 12 amino acids. V lost 5 bases, J lost 0 bases, and 5 bases lay in between. The germline CDR1 and CDR2 sequences are MNHNY and SVGAGI (reference sequence). The CDR3, as DNA: TGTGCCAGCAGTCCGAGCTCCTACGAGCAGTACTTC. Protein product: CASSPSSYEQYF.